Below, 6 T cell receptor beta chains from the same sample are listed, as sequenced in a study of blood T cell repertoires in COVID-19. The method was immunoSEQ multiplex PCR; TCRdb's version includes in-frame clones alone and lacks a portion of them. The sample yields tens of thousands of clones, 79% seen once. Sample: peripheral blood. The receptors stem from a man aged 60 to 75 with active or convalescent COVID-19.

The genes are TRBV28 and TRBJ2-7, with D possibly matching TRBD2 (7 bases). Germline assignment: CDR1 MDHEN and CDR2 SYDVKM. V was clipped by 7 bases and J by 2 bases, with 15 bases between them. This CDR3 is built from 14 residues. The CDR3, as DNA: TGTGCCAGCACCAGGGGAGGGATAACCTACGAGCAGTACTTC. Its protein product is CASTRGGITYEQYF.

The chain uses TRBV3-1 (or the pseudogene TRBV3-2) and TRBJ2-5; the match to TRBD2 covers 10 bases. The CDR3 has 14 residues. Germline CDR1 is LGHDT and CDR2 is YNNKEL (reference sequence). V was clipped by 1 base and J by 13 bases; unmatched bases: 9. The CDR3 DNA sequence: TGTGCCAGCAGCCAAGGGACAAGCGGGGGGGCCCTGTACTTC. This sequence encodes CASSQGTSGGALYF.

This clone appeared once. The V and J genes are TRBV5-4 and TRBJ1-2; D is ambiguous. This CDR3 has 12 amino acids. Germline CDR1 and CDR2: SGHNT and YYREEE (reference sequence). Between the trimmed V and J ends, which lost 0 bases and 6 bases, there was a span of 6 bases. The CDR3 sequence: CASSLDEDGYTF. DNA of the CDR3: TGTGCCAGCAGCTTGGACGAGGATGGCTACACCTTC.

The V gene is TRBV12-2, the J gene TRBJ2-3; TRBD2 was called by the table and not checked on the DNA. TRBV12-2 corresponds to a pseudogene. CDR3 length: 17 amino acids. DNA of the CDR3: TGTGCAAGTCGCTTAGAAATTCTGGACGGGGGCACAGATACGCAGTATTTT. Translation gives CASRLEILDGGTDTQYF.

J is TRBJ2-1 and V is TRBV20-1; possible D gene TRBD1, 5 bases. CDR3 length equals 13 residues. V was clipped by 3 bases and J by 7 bases, with 13 bases between them. Germline values: CDR1 DFQATT, CDR2 SNEGSKA (reference sequence). CDR3 sequence (DNA): TGCAGTGCTAGTCAGGGTCCCCCAAATGAGCAGTTCTTC. Translation: CSASQGPPNEQFF.

The J gene is TRBJ1-2, the V gene TRBV12-3 or TRBV12-4; D is unclear. The CDR3 extends over 13 amino acids. V dropped 4 bases and J dropped 1 base, with 7 bases sitting between them. CDR3 loop: CASSWTDNYGYTF. CDR3 in DNA: TGTGCCAGCAGTTGGACTGATAACTATGGCTACACCTTC.